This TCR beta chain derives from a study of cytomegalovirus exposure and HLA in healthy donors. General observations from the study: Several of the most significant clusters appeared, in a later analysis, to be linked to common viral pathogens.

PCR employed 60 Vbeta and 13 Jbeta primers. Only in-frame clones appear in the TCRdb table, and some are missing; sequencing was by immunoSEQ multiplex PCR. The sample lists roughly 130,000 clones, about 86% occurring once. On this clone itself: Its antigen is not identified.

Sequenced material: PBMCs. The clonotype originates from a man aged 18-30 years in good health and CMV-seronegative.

DNA of the CDR3: TGTGCCAGCAGTGCGACTGATAGCACAGATACGCAGTATTTT. Encoded protein: CASSATDSTDTQYF. The J gene is TRBJ2-3, the V gene TRBV2, with D hard to call. The germline gives CDR1 SNHLY, CDR2 FYNNEI. V was shortened by 4 bases and J by 0 bases, with 8 bases between the two germline ends. This CDR3 has 14 amino acids.